The clone carrying this TCR beta chain was counted at least ten times. The data were obtained in a study of early T cells in non-severe SARS-CoV-2 infection. The length of the CDR3 is 12 residues. Germline-derived CDR1 and CDR2 are DFQATT and SNEGSKA (reference sequence). Trimming took 6 bases from V and 0 from J, leaving 9 bases between them. TCRdb re-derived calls from the 5' RACE reads in MiXCR, one entry per CDR3 protein. Found here are about 25,000 distinct CDR3 sequences, around 4.8% of them singletons; the top ten hold approximately 6.6%. The sequence derives from an adult who was a healthcare worker with PCR-confirmed SARS-CoV-2 infection or an uninfected control (not recorded which). Sequenced input: whole blood. J is TRBJ2-7 and V is TRBV20-1; D is undetermined. Here the CDR3 DNA reads TGCAGTGCCGGCGGAATCTCCTACGAGCAGTACTTC. Protein product: CSAGGISYEQYF.